These 19 T cell receptor beta chains share one sample of origin, sequenced in a study of OX40 agonist ivuxolimab in advanced cancers. Using immunoSEQ multiplex PCR, the repertoire was profiled, and TCRdb retains in-frame clones only, with some absent. In the table there are some 20,000 clones, less than 85% of which are singletons. The material was CD4+ or CD8+ T cells sorted from blood, obtained in a trial of the OX40 agonist ivuxolimab. The receptors come from an adult with an advanced solid tumor such as melanoma, head and neck, liver or kidney cancer.

This clone occurred a few times. The rearrangement uses TRBV29-1 and TRBJ1-1; D not resolved. V lost 7 bases to trimming and J lost 3 bases, with 6 bases between them. CDR1 and CDR2 from the germline V gene are SQVTM and ANQGSEA. The CDR3 has 10 amino acids. CDR3 nucleotides: TGCAGCGCGTCCGACACTGAAGCTTTCTTT. Its protein is CSASDTEAFF.

The chain has TRBV29-1 and TRBJ2-1; D possibly corresponds to TRBD1 (5 bases). Trimming left V 2 bases short and J 6 bases short, with 5 bases between. Germline V CDR1 and CDR2: SQVTM, ANQGSEA. The CDR3 covers 11 residues. The chain's CDR3 is CSVETGNEQFF. Written as DNA, the CDR3 is TGCAGCGTTGAAACAGGCAATGAGCAGTTCTTC.

V and J are TRBV15 and TRBJ2-1; weak D call: TRBD2 (6 bases). Looked up from germline, CDR1 is LNHNV and CDR2 is YYDKDF (reference sequence). The V end was cut by 1 base, the J end by 13 bases, with 8 bases between. This CDR3 is 11 amino acids long. The CDR3 nucleotides are TGTGCCACCAGCAGAGGGGGGGAACAGTTCTTC. Translation: CATSRGGEQFF.

The V gene is TRBV19, the J gene TRBJ2-7, with D unresolved. Trimming removed 5 bases at V and 7 bases at J, with 15 bases between. The germline CDR1 and CDR2 sequences are LNHDA and SQIVND (reference sequence). The CDR3 has 13 amino acids. CDR3 loop: CASSYTAVGEQYF. CDR3 nucleotides: TGTGCCAGTAGTTACACAGCCGTTGGGGAGCAGTACTTC.

This chain uses TRBV7-9 with TRBJ1-1; unclear D gene. Trimming left V 1 base short and J 3 bases short, with 9 bases between. Per germline, CDR1 SEHNR and CDR2 FQNEAQ (reference sequence). The CDR3 runs 14 residues. CDR3 region: CASSLVFGDTEAFF. CDR3 in DNA: TGTGCCAGCAGCTTAGTATTCGGGGACACTGAAGCTTTCTTT.

The chain links TRBV7-6 to TRBJ2-2; D call uncertain. V shed 1 base and J shed 1 base, with 7 bases lying between them. Germline CDR1 SGHVS, CDR2 FNYEAQ. This CDR3 comprises 15 residues. The CDR3 is CASSLDTENTGELFF. The CDR3 region has the DNA TGTGCCAGCAGCTTAGACACAGAGAACACCGGGGAGCTGTTTTTT.

This rearrangement joins TRBV5-8 to TRBJ1-1; D is unclear. Trimming took off 1 base at V and 8 bases at J, with 9 bases between the two ends. This CDR3 has 12 amino acids. Germline lookup yields CDR1 SGHTS and CDR2 YDEGEE. The CDR3 region is CASSLRWTEAFF. In DNA form, the CDR3 reads TGTGCCAGCAGCTTGCGGTGGACCGAAGCTTTCTTT.

The chain has TRBV10-3 and TRBJ2-7; no clear D. With 4 bases removed from V and 4 bases from J, the gap between germline ends came to 5 bases. The CDR3 spans 11 residues. CDR1 and CDR2 (germline): ENHRY, SYGVKD. The CDR3 DNA reads TGTGCCATCAGTGGGCAGTACGAGCAGTACTTC. This encodes CAISGQYEQYF.

This sequence joins TRBV2 and TRBJ1-1; D unresolved. Germline CDR1 SNHLY, CDR2 FYNNEI. With 7 bases removed from V and 1 base from J, the gap between germline ends came to 4 bases. The CDR3 length is 11 residues. CDR3 residues: CASTGNTEAFF. DNA for the CDR3: TGTGCCAGCACCGGGAACACTGAAGCTTTCTTT.

The rearrangement uses TRBV5-1 and TRBJ1-1, with 7 bases that match TRBD1. V was pared by 4 bases and J by 1 base, with 10 bases of the junction left unmatched. This CDR3 has 16 amino acids. Looked up from germline, CDR1 is SGHRS and CDR2 is YFSETQ. DNA of the CDR3: TGCGCCAGCAGCCATTATCGACAGGGAGGGAACACTGAAGCTTTCTTT. It encodes CASSHYRQGGNTEAFF.

The gene calls are TRBV30 and TRBJ2-7, with D perhaps being TRBD1 or TRBD2 (5 bases each). The length of the CDR3 is 12 residues. V was cut by 2 bases and J by 7 bases, with 12 bases left in between. Germline lookup yields CDR1 GTSNPN and CDR2 SVGIG (reference sequence). The CDR3 loop reads CAWSSKGSEQYF. CDR3 DNA sequence: TGTGCCTGGAGTTCCAAGGGGAGTGAGCAGTACTTC.

The chain employs TRBV20-1 and TRBJ1-4; 8 nucleotides align to TRBD1. Germline-derived CDR1 and CDR2 are DFQATT and SNEGSKA (reference sequence). The CDR3 length is 10 residues. Trimming took 5 bases from V and 12 from J; bases not matched to a gene: 2. The CDR3 loop is CSADRGELFF. The DNA for the CDR3 is TGCAGTGCTGACAGGGGAGAACTGTTTTTT.

This chain's CDR3 is CASSLDAGVGGYTF. The CDR3 coding sequence is TGTGCCAGCAGCTTGGACGCAGGGGTGGGTGGCTACACCTTC. The gene calls are TRBV5-5 and TRBJ1-2; maybe TRBD1 (6 bases). V was pared by 0 bases and J by 7 bases, with 13 bases between. Per germline, CDR1 SGHKS and CDR2 YYEKEE (reference sequence). The CDR3 consists of 14 residues. Looking up the rest from reference TRBV5-5 and TRBJ1-2 gives the full variable domain: DAGVTQSPTHLIKTRGQQVTLRCSPISGHKSVSWYQQVLGQGPQFIFQYYEKEERGRGNFPDRFSARQFPNYSSELNVNALLLGDSALYLCASSLDAGVGGYTFGSGTRLTVV.

This chain joins TRBV9 and TRBJ2-2; D gene ambiguous. CDR1 is SGDLS, CDR2 YYNGEE, per germline. Trimming stripped 3 bases from V and 7 bases from J, with 4 bases between. CDR3 length: 11 amino acids. The CDR3 sequence: CASSGGGELFF. In DNA, the CDR3 is TGTGCCAGCAGCGGGGGCGGGGAGCTGTTTTTT.

The gene calls are TRBV5-6 and TRBJ1-2; D possibly corresponds to TRBD1 (6 bases). Trimming removed 1 base at V and 2 bases at J, with 9 bases between. The V gene's germline CDR1 is SGHDT and CDR2 YYEEEE. The CDR3 extends over 14 amino acids. CDR3 loop: CASSLPTGNYGYTF. In DNA, the CDR3 is TGTGCCAGCAGCTTGCCGACAGGAAACTATGGCTACACCTTC.

This chain links TRBV7-6 with TRBJ1-5, with a tentative D call TRBD1 (5 bases). The germline CDR1 and CDR2 sequences are SGHVS and FNYEAQ. V lost 1 base to trimming and J lost 3 bases, with 10 bases between them. The CDR3 has 15 amino acids. CDR3 sequence (DNA): TGTGCCAGCAGCTTAGGGTCAGGGCACAATCAGCCCCAGCATTTT. Protein sequence: CASSLGSGHNQPQHF. The full variable domain, its missing parts supplied by reference TRBV7-6 and TRBJ1-5, is GAGVSQSPRYKVTKRGQDVALRCDPISGHVSLYWYRQALGQGPEFLTYFNYEAQQDKSGLPNDRFSAERPEGSISTLTIQRTEQRDSAMYRCASSLGSGHNQPQHFGDGTRLSIL.

This clone has a handful of counts. The chain recombines TRBV5-4 with TRBJ2-3; D is possibly TRBD1 (7 bases). The length of the CDR3 is 19 residues. The germline gives CDR1 SGHNT, CDR2 YYREEE (reference sequence). V lost 2 bases and J lost 0, with 22 bases in between. CDR3 DNA: TGTGCCAGCAGCTTCCAGGAGGGGGCCTCGCTTATTAGCACAGATACGCAGTATTTT. This translates into CASSFQEGASLISTDTQYF.

The J gene is TRBJ2-1, the V gene TRBV5-1; 16 bases match TRBD2. The CDR3 has 16 amino acids. Germline CDR1 is SGHRS and CDR2 is YFSETQ. Trimming removed 3 bases from V and 6 bases from J; junction bases left unmatched: 3. The CDR3 sequence: CASSWGLAGGFNEQFF. The DNA for the CDR3 is TGCGCCAGCAGCTGGGGACTAGCGGGAGGGTTCAATGAGCAGTTCTTC.

This clone was seen more than once but under ten times. The junction departs from the called germline gene at one end, perhaps through a read error. V usage is TRBV7-6 and J usage is TRBJ2-3, with TRBD2 identical over 7 bases. Germline CDR1 reads SGHVS; CDR2 reads FNYEAQ. This CDR3 is built from 15 residues. The CDR3 loop reads CASSLQAGSTDAQYF. DNA for the CDR3: TGTGCCAGCAGCTTACAAGCGGGAAGCACAGATGCGCAGTATTTT.